This TCR beta chain stems from a study of blood T cell repertoires in COVID-19. Study-wide context: For recovered donors of Cohort 3, there were two negative PCRs, clearance, or symptom resolution.

The V gene's germline CDR1 is LGHDT and CDR2 YNNKEL (reference sequence). Trimming pared 3 bases from V and 7 bases from J, leaving 10 bases between. The CDR3 sequence is 13 residues long. Some clones are missing from TCRdb's copy, which holds only in-frame ones; the method was immunoSEQ multiplex PCR. The sample shows approximately 360,000 clones, roughly 86% of them seen only once. The sample was PBMCs or T cells enriched from blood (not recorded which). V and J are TRBV3-1 (or the pseudogene TRBV3-2) and TRBJ1-5; unclear D gene. This sequence was found in a man aged 35-49 years in a cohort exposed to, infected with or recovered from COVID-19 (not recorded which). The CDR3 reads CASSQTKQQPQHF. Here the CDR3 DNA reads TGTGCCAGCAGCCAGACGAAACAGCAGCCCCAGCATTTT.